The clone carrying this T cell receptor (beta chain) has more than one count but fewer than ten. Its antigen is undetermined. The source material, RNA transcripts, was used to amplify TCR beta CDR3 regions. TCR CDR3 regions were first amplified by RT-PCR with HTBI primers. One entry per CDR3 protein, called by TCRdb with MiXCR from the multiplex PCR reads. The sample contains around 600,000 distinct CDR3 sequences, roughly a sixth of which appear only once. V lost 7 bases and J lost 2, with 15 bases in between. The CDR3 extends over 15 amino acids. Isolation of PBMCs was performed on 8.5 to 10 ml fresh peripheral blood. This sample stems from a study of T cells in Graves' hyperthyroidism and ophthalmopathy. General study points: Patients with ophthalmopathy were separated from those with stable hyperthyroidism by a 13 V-J model.

This TCR derives from a woman aged 40 to 50 with Graves' ophthalmopathy. The chain is built from TRBV12-3 or TRBV12-4 and TRBJ1-5, with TRBD1 as a possible D gene (6 bases). The sample consisted of blood. The CDR3 region has the DNA TGTGCCAGCACTCTAGGGGGGGGCGGCAATCAGCCCCAGCATTTT. Encoded protein: CASTLGGGGNQPQHF.